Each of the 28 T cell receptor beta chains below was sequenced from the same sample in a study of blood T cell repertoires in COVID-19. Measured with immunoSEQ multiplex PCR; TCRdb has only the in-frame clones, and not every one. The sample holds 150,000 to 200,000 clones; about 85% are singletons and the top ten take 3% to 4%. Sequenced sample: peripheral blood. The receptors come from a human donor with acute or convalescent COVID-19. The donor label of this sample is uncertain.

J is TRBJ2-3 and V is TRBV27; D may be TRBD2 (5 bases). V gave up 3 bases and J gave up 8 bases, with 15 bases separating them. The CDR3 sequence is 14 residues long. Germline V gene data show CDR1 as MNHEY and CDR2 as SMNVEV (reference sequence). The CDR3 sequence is CASSFLEAAGTQYF. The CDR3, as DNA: TGTGCCAGCAGTTTCCTTGAGGCCGCGGGTACGCAGTATTTT.

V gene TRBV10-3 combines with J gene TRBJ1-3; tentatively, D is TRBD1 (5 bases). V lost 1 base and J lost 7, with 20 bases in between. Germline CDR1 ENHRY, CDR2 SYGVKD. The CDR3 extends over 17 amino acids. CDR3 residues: CAISEFGVGGVRNTIYF. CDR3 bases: TGTGCCATCAGTGAGTTTGGAGTAGGAGGGGTTAGGAACACCATATATTTT.

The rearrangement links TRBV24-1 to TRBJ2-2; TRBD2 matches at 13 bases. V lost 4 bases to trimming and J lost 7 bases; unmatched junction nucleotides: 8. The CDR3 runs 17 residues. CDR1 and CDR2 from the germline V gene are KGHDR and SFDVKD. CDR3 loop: CATSDSTSGGFGGELFF. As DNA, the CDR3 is TGTGCCACCAGTGACTCGACTAGCGGGGGGTTTGGCGGGGAGCTGTTTTTT.

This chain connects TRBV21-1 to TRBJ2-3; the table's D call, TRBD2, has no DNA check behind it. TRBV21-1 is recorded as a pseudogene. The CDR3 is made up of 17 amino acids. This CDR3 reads CASSKDRPRGGSDTQYF. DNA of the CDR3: TGTGCCAGCAGCAAAGATCGCCCCAGGGGAGGGTCGGATACGCAGTATTTT.

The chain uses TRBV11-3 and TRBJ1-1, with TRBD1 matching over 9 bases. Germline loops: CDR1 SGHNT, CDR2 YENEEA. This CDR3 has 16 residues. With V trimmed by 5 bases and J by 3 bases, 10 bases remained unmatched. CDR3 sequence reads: CASSPITGGADTEAFF. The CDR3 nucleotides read TGTGCCAGCAGCCCGATTACAGGGGGCGCAGACACTGAAGCTTTCTTT.

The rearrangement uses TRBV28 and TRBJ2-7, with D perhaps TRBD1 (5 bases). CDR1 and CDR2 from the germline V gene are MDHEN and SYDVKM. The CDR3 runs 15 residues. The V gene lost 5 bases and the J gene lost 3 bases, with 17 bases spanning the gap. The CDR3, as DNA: TGTGCCAGCAGTAGCCCAGGGTCCCCTAGCTACGAGCAGTACTTC. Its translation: CASSSPGSPSYEQYF.

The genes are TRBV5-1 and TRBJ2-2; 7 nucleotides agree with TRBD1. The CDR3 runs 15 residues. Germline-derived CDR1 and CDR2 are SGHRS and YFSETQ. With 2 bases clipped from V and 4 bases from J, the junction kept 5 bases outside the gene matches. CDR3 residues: CASSLSTGSTGELFF. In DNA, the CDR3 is TGCGCCAGCAGCTTATCGACAGGGAGCACCGGGGAGCTGTTTTTT.

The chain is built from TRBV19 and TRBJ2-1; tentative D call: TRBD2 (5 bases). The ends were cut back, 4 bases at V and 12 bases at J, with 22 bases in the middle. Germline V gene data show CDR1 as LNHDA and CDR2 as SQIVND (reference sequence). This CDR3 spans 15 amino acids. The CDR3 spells CASSNLSRASWLQFF. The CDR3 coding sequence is TGTGCCAGTAGTAACCTGTCGAGGGCATCGTGGTTGCAGTTCTTC.

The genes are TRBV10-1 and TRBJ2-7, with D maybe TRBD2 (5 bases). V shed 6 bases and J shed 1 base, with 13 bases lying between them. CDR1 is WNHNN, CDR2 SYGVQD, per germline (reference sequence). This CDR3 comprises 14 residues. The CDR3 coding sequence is TGCGCCAGCAGAGAGGACTCGACTTCCTACGAGCAGTACTTC. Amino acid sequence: CASREDSTSYEQYF.

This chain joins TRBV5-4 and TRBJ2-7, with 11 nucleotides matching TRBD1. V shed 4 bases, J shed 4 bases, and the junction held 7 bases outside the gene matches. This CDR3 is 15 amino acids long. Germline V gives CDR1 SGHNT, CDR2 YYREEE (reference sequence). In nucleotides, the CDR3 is TGTGCCAGCAGCCCAGGACAGGGGGCCGAATACGAGCAGTACTTC. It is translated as CASSPGQGAEYEQYF.

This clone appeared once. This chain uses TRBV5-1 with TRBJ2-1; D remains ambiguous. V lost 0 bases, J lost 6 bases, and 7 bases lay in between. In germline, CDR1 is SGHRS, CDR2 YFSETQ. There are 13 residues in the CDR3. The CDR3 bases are TGCGCCAGCAGCTTGGAGGCTAGCAATGAGCAGTTCTTC. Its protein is CASSLEASNEQFF.

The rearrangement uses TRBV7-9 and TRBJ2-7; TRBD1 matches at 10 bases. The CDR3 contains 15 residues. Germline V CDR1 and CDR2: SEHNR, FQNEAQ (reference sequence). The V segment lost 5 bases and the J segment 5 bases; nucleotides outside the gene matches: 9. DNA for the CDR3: TGTGCCAGCAGCCGCTCGACAGGGGGCATCGACGAGCAGTACTTC. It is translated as CASSRSTGGIDEQYF.

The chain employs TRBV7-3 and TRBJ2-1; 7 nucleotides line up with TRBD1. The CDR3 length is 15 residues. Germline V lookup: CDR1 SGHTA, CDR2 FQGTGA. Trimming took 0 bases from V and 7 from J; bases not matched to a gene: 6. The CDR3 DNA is TGTGCCAGCAGCTTAACCTCAGGGGGACGGAATGAGCAGTTCTTC. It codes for CASSLTSGGRNEQFF.

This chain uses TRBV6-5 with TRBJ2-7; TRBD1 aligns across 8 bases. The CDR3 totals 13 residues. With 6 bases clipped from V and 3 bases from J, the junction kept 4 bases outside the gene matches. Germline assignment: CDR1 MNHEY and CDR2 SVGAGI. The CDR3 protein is CASRVQGDYEQYF. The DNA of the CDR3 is TGTGCCAGCAGGGTACAGGGGGACTACGAGCAGTACTTC.

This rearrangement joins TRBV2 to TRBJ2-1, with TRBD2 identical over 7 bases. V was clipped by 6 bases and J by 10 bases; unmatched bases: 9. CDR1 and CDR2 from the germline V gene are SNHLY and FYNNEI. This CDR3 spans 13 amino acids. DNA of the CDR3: TGTGCCAGCAGGAGCTATGGGGGGGACGAGCAGTTCTTC. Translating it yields CASRSYGGDEQFF.

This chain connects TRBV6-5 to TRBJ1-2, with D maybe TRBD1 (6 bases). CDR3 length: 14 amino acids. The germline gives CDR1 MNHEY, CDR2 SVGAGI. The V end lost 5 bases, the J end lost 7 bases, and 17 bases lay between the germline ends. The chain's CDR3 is CASSRSQGGGGYTF. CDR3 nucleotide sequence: TGTGCCAGCAGTCGGTCCCAGGGAGGGGGTGGCTACACCTTC.

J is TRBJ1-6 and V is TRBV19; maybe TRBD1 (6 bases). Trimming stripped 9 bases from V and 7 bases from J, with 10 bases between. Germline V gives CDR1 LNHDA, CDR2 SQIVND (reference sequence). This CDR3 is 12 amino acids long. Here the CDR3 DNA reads TGTGCCAGCGGGACACAAAATTCACCCCTCCACTTT. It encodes CASGTQNSPLHF.

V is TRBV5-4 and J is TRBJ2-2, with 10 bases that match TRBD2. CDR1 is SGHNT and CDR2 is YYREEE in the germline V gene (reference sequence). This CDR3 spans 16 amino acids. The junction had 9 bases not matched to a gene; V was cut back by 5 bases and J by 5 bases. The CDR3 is CASRKVAGGRTGELFF. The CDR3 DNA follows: TGTGCCAGCAGGAAAGTAGCGGGGGGTCGGACCGGGGAGCTGTTTTTT.

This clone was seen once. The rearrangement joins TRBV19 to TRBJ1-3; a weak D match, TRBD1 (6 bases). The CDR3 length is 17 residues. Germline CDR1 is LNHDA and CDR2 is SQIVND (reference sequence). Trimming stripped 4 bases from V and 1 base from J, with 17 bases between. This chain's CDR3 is CASSTRRSQGSGNTIYF. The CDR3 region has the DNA TGTGCCAGTAGTACTCGGAGATCACAGGGTTCTGGAAACACCATATATTTT.

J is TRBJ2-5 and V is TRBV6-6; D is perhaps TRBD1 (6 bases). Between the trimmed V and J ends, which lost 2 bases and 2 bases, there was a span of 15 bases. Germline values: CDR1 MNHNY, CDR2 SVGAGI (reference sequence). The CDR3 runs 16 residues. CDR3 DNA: TGTGCCAGCAGTTACGCGGCCAGGGGATTACAAGAGACCCAGTACTTC. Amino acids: CASSYAARGLQETQYF.

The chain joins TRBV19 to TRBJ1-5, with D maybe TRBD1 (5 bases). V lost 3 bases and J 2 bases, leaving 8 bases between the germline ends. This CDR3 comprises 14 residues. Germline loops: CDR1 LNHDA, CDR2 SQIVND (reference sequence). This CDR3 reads CASSMKGRNQPQHF. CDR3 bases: TGTGCCAGTAGTATGAAGGGGCGCAATCAGCCCCAGCATTTT.

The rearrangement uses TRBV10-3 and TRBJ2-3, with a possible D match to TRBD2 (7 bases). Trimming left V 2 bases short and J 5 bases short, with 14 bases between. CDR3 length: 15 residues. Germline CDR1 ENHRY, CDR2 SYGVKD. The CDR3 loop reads CAISEGGGRGDTQYF. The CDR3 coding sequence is TGTGCCATCAGTGAGGGCGGGGGCCGGGGAGATACGCAGTATTTT.

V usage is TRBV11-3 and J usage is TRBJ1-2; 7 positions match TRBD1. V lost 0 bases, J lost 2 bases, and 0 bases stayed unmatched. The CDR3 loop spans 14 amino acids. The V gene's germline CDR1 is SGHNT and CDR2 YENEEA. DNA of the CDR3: TGTGCCAGCAGCTTAGAGACAGGGAACTATGGCTACACCTTC. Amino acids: CASSLETGNYGYTF. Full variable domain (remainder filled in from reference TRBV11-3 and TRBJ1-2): EAGVVQSPRYKIIEKKQPVAFWCNPISGHNTLYWYLQNLGQGPELLIRYENEEAVDDSQLPKDRFSAERLKGVDSTLKIQPAELGDSAVYLCASSLETGNYGYTFGSGTRLTVV.

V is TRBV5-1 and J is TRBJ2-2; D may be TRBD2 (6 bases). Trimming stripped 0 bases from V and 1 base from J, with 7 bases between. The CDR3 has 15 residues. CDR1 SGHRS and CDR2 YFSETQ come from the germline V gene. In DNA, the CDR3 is TGCGCCAGCAGCTTGGTAGCGGTGAACACCGGGGAGCTGTTTTTT. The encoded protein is CASSLVAVNTGELFF. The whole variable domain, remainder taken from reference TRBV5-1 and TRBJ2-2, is KAGVTQTPRYLIKTRGQQVTLSCSPISGHRSVSWYQQTPGQGLQFLFEYFSETQRNKGNFPGRFSGRQFSNSRSEMNVSTLELGDSALYLCASSLVAVNTGELFFGEGSRLTVL.

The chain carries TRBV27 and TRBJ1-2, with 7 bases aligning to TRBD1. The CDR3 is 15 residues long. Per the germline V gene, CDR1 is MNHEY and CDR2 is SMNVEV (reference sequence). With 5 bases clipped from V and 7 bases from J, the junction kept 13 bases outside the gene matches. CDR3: CASSGWDRTGGGYTF. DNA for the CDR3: TGTGCCAGCAGTGGGTGGGACCGGACAGGTGGTGGCTACACCTTC.

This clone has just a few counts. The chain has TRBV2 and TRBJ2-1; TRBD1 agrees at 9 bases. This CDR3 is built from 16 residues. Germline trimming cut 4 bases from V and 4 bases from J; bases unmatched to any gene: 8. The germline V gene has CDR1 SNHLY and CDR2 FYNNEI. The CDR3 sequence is CASSGQGGTLYNEQFF. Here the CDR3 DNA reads TGTGCCAGCAGTGGACAGGGGGGGACCTTATACAATGAGCAGTTCTTC.

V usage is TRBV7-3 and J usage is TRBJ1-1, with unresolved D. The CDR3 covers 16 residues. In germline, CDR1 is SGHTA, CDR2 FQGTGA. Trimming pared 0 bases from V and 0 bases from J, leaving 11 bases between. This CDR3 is CASSLTSTGMNTEAFF. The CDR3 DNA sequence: TGTGCCAGCAGCTTAACGTCGACGGGGATGAACACTGAAGCTTTCTTT.

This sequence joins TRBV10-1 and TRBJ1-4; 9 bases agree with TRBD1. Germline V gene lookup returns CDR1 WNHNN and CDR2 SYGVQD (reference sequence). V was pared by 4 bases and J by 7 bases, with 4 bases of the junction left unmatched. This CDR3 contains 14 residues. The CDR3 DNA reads TGCGCCAGCAGTGGAGGACAGGGGCCTGAAAAACTGTTTTTT. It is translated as CASSGGQGPEKLFF.